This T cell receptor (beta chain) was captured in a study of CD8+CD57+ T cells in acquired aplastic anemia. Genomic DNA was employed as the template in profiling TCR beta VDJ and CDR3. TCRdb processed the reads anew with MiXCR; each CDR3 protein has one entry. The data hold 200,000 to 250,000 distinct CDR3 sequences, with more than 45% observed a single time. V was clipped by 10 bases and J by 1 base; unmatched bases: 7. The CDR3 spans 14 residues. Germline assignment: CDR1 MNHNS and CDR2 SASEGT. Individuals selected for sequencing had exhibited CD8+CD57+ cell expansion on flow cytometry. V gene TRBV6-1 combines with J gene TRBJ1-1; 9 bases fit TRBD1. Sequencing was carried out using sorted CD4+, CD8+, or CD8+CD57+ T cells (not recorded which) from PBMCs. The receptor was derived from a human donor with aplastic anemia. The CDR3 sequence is CAIRGGQGNTEAFF. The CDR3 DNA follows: TGTGCCATCAGGGGGGGACAGGGGAACACTGAAGCTTTCTTT.